This TCR beta chain was recorded in a study of T cell responses to AZD1222 COVID-19 vaccine. Details on this clone: Its antigen is undetermined.

General observations from the study: Donors, mostly white British, included more females; clonal diversity was possibly underestimated. The study reported that nearly half of spike-specific TCRs target unmutated variant regions. Samples come after the peak T cell response, not at day 14.

Germline CDR1 SGHNT, CDR2 YYREEE (reference sequence). The CDR3 totals 16 residues. V lost 0 bases and J 9 bases, leaving 22 bases between the germline ends. Produced via immunoSEQ multiplex PCR; TCRdb's table is partial and in-frame only. This table has 80,000 or so clones, around 90% appearing once. The sample consisted of peripheral blood, taken on day 0 of MenACWY control vaccination. The chain links TRBV5-4 to TRBJ2-7, with D uncertain. This TCR came from an adult in good health. The CDR3 bases are TGTGCCAGCAGCTTGGCCCCAGCGTTAACGGATTCCGTGCAGTACTTC. It is translated as CASSLAPALTDSVQYF.